The T cell receptor (beta chain) described here comes from a study of CXCR3-negative and CXCR3-positive naive CD8 T cells. On the study more broadly: Cumulative TRB read yield was around 150 million, averaging about 1.5 +/- 0.3 million per library. Whole-study findings and limits: Sequencing showed both naive subsets with comparably high diversity, and memory CD8+ cells much lower. More hydrophobic TRB CDR3s occurred in CXCR3-positive than in CXCR3-negative naive cells.

It was by 5' RACE with UMI labels that the TRB cDNA libraries were prepared. From the 5' RACE reads, TCRdb lists one entry per CDR3 protein and no DNA. The table for this sample gives about 150,000 distinct CDR3 sequences. Those CD8+ T cells considered naive were CD45RO-CCR7+CD27+CD95-. CDR3 length: 13 amino acids. Germline CDR1 SEHNR, CDR2 FQNEAQ (reference sequence). For this clonotype: Its antigen is unidentified.

The rearrangement uses TRBV7-9 and TRBJ2-5. This TCR came from a human donor in good health. Some clones in this sample may be carry-over from other donors' samples. Sequencing was carried out using naive CXCR3+ CD8+ T cells from blood. Subset meaning: CD45RO-CCR7+CD27+CD95- naive CD8+ T cells expressing CXCR3 (TNR3+). CDR3 amino acids: CASSLELQETQYF.